Shown below are 3 T cell receptor beta chains from a single sample sequenced in a study of T cell responses to AZD1222 COVID-19 vaccine. Clones were sequenced by immunoSEQ multiplex PCR, and TCRdb holds only the in-frame ones, with some missing. The sample includes 150,000 to 200,000 clones, just over 85% of them seen just once. This specimen was peripheral blood, taken 28 days after the second AZD1222 dose. The receptors derive from an adult who received the AZD1222 COVID-19 vaccine.

The V and J genes are TRBV28 and TRBJ2-7; possible D gene TRBD2, 5 bases. Germline loops: CDR1 MDHEN, CDR2 SYDVKM. Trimming removed 4 bases from V and 3 bases from J, with 19 bases in between. The CDR3 extends over 16 amino acids. CDR3 nucleotides: TGTGCCAGCAGTTCCACGGAGGCCCGGGCCCACTACGAGCAGTACTTC. The encoded protein is CASSSTEARAHYEQYF.

This clone has just one count. The V and J genes are TRBV10-2 and TRBJ2-7; the D gene is possibly TRBD2 (6 bases). The CDR3 spans 15 residues. Trimming cost V 3 bases and J 0 bases, with 12 bases left between them. Germline V gives CDR1 WSHSY, CDR2 SAAADI. CDR3 amino acids: CASSEIDGSSYEQYF. The CDR3 region has the DNA TGCGCCAGCAGTGAAATAGACGGGAGCTCCTACGAGCAGTACTTC.

The V gene is TRBV7-2, the J gene TRBJ2-2, with 8 bases that match TRBD1. Per germline, CDR1 SGHTA and CDR2 FQGNSA. CDR3 size: 17 residues. V shed 1 base and J 0 bases; nucleotides not matched to a gene: 4. In DNA form, the CDR3 reads TGTGCCAGCAGCTTAGTCGGGACAGGCTCGAACACCGGGGAGCTGTTTTTT. This translates into CASSLVGTGSNTGELFF. The variable domain in full, completed from reference TRBV7-2 and TRBJ2-2, reads GAGVSQSPSNKVTEKGKDVELRCDPISGHTALYWYRQSLGQGLEFLIYFQGNSAPDKSGLPSDRFSAERTGGSVSTLTIQRTQQEDSAVYLCASSLVGTGSNTGELFFGEGSRLTVL.